This TCR beta chain stems from a study of blood T cell repertoires in COVID-19 (TCRdb year 2020). Context from the whole study: Samples from collaborators originated in the United States, Italy and Spain and spanned both the acute and convalescent phases of COVID-19. The prospective study material was composed of cDNA or gDNA derived from T cells, B-cell-depleted T cells, or PBMCs. Subjects who had been exposed to COVID-19, were actively infected with it, or had recovered from it provided the deeply sampled blood TCRbeta repertoires that made up the dataset. The repertoires were released in a freely available public database meant as a resource for research on the immune response to SARS-CoV-2. Samples came from the ongoing ImmuneRACE study (first 160 participants) plus 1,254 subjects from 6 global collaborators. Sample metadata almost always included a de-identified subject ID, COVID-19 status, age in years and sex. HLA class I and class II types, where available, came from metadata supplied by the sample provider rather than from assay-based typing. The paper as a whole reports these results and caveats: How much clinical and demographic metadata was included differed by source and by participant, and the metadata was provided uncurated.

Whole blood was collected in K2EDTA tubes by collaborating institutions according to the institutions' own protocols. For TCRbeta analysis, collaborators shipped samples as frozen whole blood, isolated PBMCs, or DNA extracted from either of those sample types. Based on the germline V gene, the CDR1 and CDR2 sequences are MNHEY and SVGAGI. Including the terminal cysteine and phenylalanine, the CDR3 comprises 13 residues. The CDR3 DNA has 39 bases and is translated from base 1. TCRbeta CDR3 regions were amplified from genomic DNA using the immunoSEQ Assay, a bias-controlled multiplex PCR. The authors' pipeline ran thus. Within the assay, amplification of reference gene primers was used to estimate how many nucleated cells each sample contained. To quantify the absolute abundance of each unique TCRbeta CDR3 rearrangement, sequence reads were collapsed and filtered. For each sample, productive Simpson clonality was calculated as the square root of Simpson's diversity index over productive rearrangements. Drawn from immuneACCESS, this table holds only the in-frame rearrangements with V and J called that TCRdb kept. Clones are partly lost; checked studies trace under half to an unresolved V gene and leave the rest unexplained. V and J calls and clone size come straight from that table; D and trimming were deduced from the DNA. A total of 150,000 or so clones appear in this sample, around 86% of them only once. About 0.95% of the sample belongs to the ten largest clones.

Note on this clone: Its binding antigen is unknown. No base-level quality is on record; no much larger clone is a single base apart.

Here the chain combines TRBV6-5 and TRBJ2-1; 10 central bases correspond to TRBD2. The source material was peripheral blood. The clonotype comes from a man between 18 and 29 years old with acute or convalescent COVID-19. In nucleotides, the sequence is TGTGTGACTTTGAGCGGGGGGGCCTCTGAGCAGTTCTTC. Translation gives CVTLSGGASEQFF.